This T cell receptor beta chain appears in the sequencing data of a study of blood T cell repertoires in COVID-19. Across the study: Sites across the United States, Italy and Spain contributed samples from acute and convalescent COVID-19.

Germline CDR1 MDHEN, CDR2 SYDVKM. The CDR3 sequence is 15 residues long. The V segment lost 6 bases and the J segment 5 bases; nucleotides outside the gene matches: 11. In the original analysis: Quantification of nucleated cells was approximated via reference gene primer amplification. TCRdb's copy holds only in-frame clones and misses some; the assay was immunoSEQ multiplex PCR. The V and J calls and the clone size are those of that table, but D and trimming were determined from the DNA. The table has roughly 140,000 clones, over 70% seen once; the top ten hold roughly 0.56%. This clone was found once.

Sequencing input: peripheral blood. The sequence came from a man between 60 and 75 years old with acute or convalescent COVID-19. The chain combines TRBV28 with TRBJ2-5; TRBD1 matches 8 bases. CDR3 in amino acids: CASRSGQGGAETQYF. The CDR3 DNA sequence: TGTGCCAGCAGGTCAGGACAGGGAGGAGCGGAGACCCAGTACTTC. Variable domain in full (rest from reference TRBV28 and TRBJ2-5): DVKVTQSSRYLVKRTGEKVFLECVQDMDHENMFWYRQDPGLGLRLIYFSYDVKMKEKGDIPEGYSVSREKKERFSLILESASTNQTSMYLCASRSGQGGAETQYFGPGTRLLVL.